The 14 T cell receptor beta chains given below trace back to one sample, sequenced in a study of long-term antiretroviral therapy in people with HIV (dated by TCRdb to 2021 to 2024). Sequencing of the TRB variable region was done with the immunoSEQ hsTCRB v3.0 assay at survey level resolution. Entries here come from immuneACCESS through TCRdb and include only in-frame sequences with V and J called. Some clones fail to appear in such tables; in the studies checked, an unresolved V gene covers under half of the shortfall, and the cause of the remainder is unknown. Here the sample has about 14,000 clones; 75% to 85% occur a single time. Clones ranked in the top ten supply about a fifth of the sample. Sample: unsorted PBMCs, taken 1.3 years before starting antiretroviral therapy. The source of these receptors is a man aged 35-49 years with HIV.

The chain uses TRBV4-2 and TRBJ2-7; no firm D call. The germline CDR1 and CDR2 sequences are LGHNA and YNFKEQ. The CDR3 consists of 13 residues. Between the trimmed V and J ends, which lost 1 base and 6 bases, there was a span of 10 bases. In DNA, the CDR3 is TGTGCCAGCAGCCAAGTCGGCCCCAGCGAGCAGTACTTC. It translates to CASSQVGPSEQYF.

V gene TRBV7-2 combines with J gene TRBJ2-1; 8 positions match TRBD2. The CDR3 runs 17 residues. With V trimmed by 1 base and J by 7 bases, 12 bases remained unmatched. Germline V lookup: CDR1 SGHTA, CDR2 FQGNSA. The CDR3 sequence: CASSLGGDGGAGNEQFF. The CDR3 bases are TGTGCCAGCAGCTTAGGAGGGGACGGGGGGGCCGGGAATGAGCAGTTCTTC.

Turning to this clone: It is unclear where the CDR3 begins or ends on the DNA, so no DNA is shown, and the CDR3 is as TCRdb lists it. The chain has TRBV21-1 and TRBJ1-3. TRBV21-1 is deemed a pseudogene. The CDR3 comprises 17 residues, both ends counted. CDR3 protein: CASSKGWAGGSGNTIYF.

The chain links TRBV7-8 to TRBJ2-2; possible D gene TRBD1, 6 bases. The CDR3 length is 15 residues. Germline CDR1 SGHVS, CDR2 FQNEAQ. Trimming removed 3 bases from V and 5 bases from J, with 13 bases in between. The CDR3 sequence: CASSFGTGQTGELFF. CDR3 DNA: TGTGCCAGCAGCTTTGGAACAGGGCAAACCGGGGAGCTGTTTTTT.

This clone occurred a few times. J is TRBJ2-1 and V is TRBV9, with D perhaps matching TRBD2 (6 bases). The CDR3 spans 14 residues. CDR1 is SGDLS, CDR2 YYNGEE, per germline. V was shortened by 3 bases and J by 8 bases, with 15 bases between the two germline ends. The CDR3 sequence is CASSAGLLFDEQFF. In DNA form, the CDR3 reads TGTGCCAGCAGCGCGGGACTCCTCTTCGATGAGCAGTTCTTC.

The chain uses TRBV29-1 and TRBJ1-1, with D possibly TRBD1 on 5 matching bases. The germline V and J ends were trimmed by 7 bases and 1 base, with 10 bases remaining between them. This CDR3 has 12 amino acids. Germline CDR1 reads SQVTM; CDR2 reads ANQGSEA. CDR3 loop: CSARATNTEAFF. In nucleotides, the CDR3 is TGCAGCGCCAGGGCCACGAACACTGAAGCTTTCTTT.

The chain links TRBV4-1 to TRBJ1-6; TRBD1 is a possible D gene (5 bases). This CDR3 is built from 16 residues. The germline V gene encodes CDR1 MGHRA and CDR2 YSYEKL. The V end lost 5 bases, the J end lost 11 bases, and 22 bases lay between the germline ends. CDR3 protein: CASSGKPGPTSTPLHF. DNA for the CDR3: TGCGCCAGCAGCGGGAAGCCGGGGCCCACTTCGACACCCCTCCACTTT.

V and J are TRBV6-1 and TRBJ1-6, with D uncertain. The CDR3 length is 14 residues. Trimming removed 4 bases at V and 7 bases at J, with 11 bases between. Germline CDR1 and CDR2: MNHNS and SASEGT. The CDR3 DNA reads as TGTGCCAGCAGTGTGATGGAGACAAATTCACCCCTCCACTTT. Amino acid sequence: CASSVMETNSPLHF.

The rearrangement uses TRBV19 and TRBJ1-5, with D possibly TRBD1 on 6 matching bases. V was clipped by 5 bases and J by 5 bases, with 19 bases between them. The CDR3 consists of 16 residues. From germline, CDR1 is LNHDA and CDR2 SQIVND (reference sequence). This CDR3 is CASSVYRDSIHQPQHF. The CDR3 DNA follows: TGTGCCAGTAGTGTATACAGGGATAGTATACATCAGCCCCAGCATTTT.

The V gene is TRBV19, the J gene TRBJ1-5, with TRBD1 as a possible D gene (6 bases). V gave up 2 bases and J gave up 0 bases, with 8 bases separating them. The CDR3 extends over 15 amino acids. From germline, CDR1 is LNHDA and CDR2 SQIVND (reference sequence). In DNA, the CDR3 is TGTGCCAGTAGTATATACAGGGATAGCAATCAGCCCCAGCATTTT. Amino acid sequence: CASSIYRDSNQPQHF. Full variable domain (outside the CDR3, taken from reference TRBV19 and TRBJ1-5): DGGITQSPKYLFRKEGQNVTLSCEQNLNHDAMYWYRQDPGQGLRLIYYSQIVNDFQKGDIAEGYSVSREKKESFPLTVTSAQKNPTAFYLCASSIYRDSNQPQHFGDGTRLSIL.

The rearrangement joins TRBV7-3 to TRBJ2-7; weak D call: TRBD1 (6 bases). Germline-derived CDR1 and CDR2 are SGHTA and FQGTGA. The CDR3 contains 13 residues. Trimming took 5 bases from V and 4 from J, leaving 12 bases between them. CDR3 in amino acids: CASSQDRNYEQYF. Here the CDR3 DNA reads TGTGCCAGCAGCCAGGACAGAAATTACGAGCAGTACTTC.

The chain combines TRBV7-8 with TRBJ2-1; D may be TRBD2 (5 bases). Germline CDR1 and CDR2: SGHVS and FQNEAQ. Trimming left V 10 bases short and J 4 bases short, with 17 bases between. This CDR3 spans 14 amino acids. Here the CDR3 reads CATSQRQDYNEQFF. In DNA, the CDR3 is TGTGCCACCTCTCAGCGGCAGGATTACAATGAGCAGTTCTTC.

The V call is TRBV9, the J call TRBJ2-6; D uncertain. V was shortened by 0 bases and J by 1 base, with 5 bases between the two germline ends. This CDR3 is 15 amino acids long. Germline V CDR1 and CDR2: SGDLS, YYNGEE. This CDR3 is CASSVVGSGANVLTF. Here the CDR3 DNA reads TGTGCCAGCAGCGTAGTAGGGTCTGGGGCCAACGTCCTGACTTTC. The full variable domain, with the rest looked up from reference TRBV9 and TRBJ2-6, is DSGVTQTPKHLITATGQRVTLRCSPRSGDLSVYWYQQSLDQGLQFLIQYYNGEERAKGNILERFSAQQFPDLHSELNLSSLELGDSALYFCASSVVGSGANVLTFGAGSRLTVL.

V gene TRBV5-1 combines with J gene TRBJ2-2; D perhaps matches TRBD1 (5 bases). Germline V gives CDR1 SGHRS, CDR2 YFSETQ. CDR3 length: 18 amino acids. Trimming shortened V by 1 base and J by 0 bases, and 16 bases separated the two germline ends. For the CDR3, the DNA is TGCGCCAGCAGCTTGCGTATCTCAGGGAATCCGAACACCGGGGAGCTGTTTTTT. It codes for CASSLRISGNPNTGELFF.